This TCR beta chain stems from a study of blood T cell repertoires in COVID-19. Study as a whole: Spain, Italy and the United States supplied samples that represented acute and convalescent COVID-19. T cells, B-cell-depleted T cells, or PBMCs provided the cDNA or gDNA that served as material.

V lost 0 bases, J lost 11 bases, and 14 bases stayed unmatched. Germline lookup yields CDR1 SGHNT and CDR2 YENEEA. This CDR3 region has 16 residues. In the original workflow: Counts of nucleated cells, estimated from reference gene primer amplification, were obtained. This table comes from immunoSEQ multiplex PCR, and its TCRdb copy is limited to in-frame clones, with some not included. Clone size and V and J calls were adopted from that table, with D and trimming inferred from the DNA. The sample yields about 130,000 clones, around 86% seen once. The gene calls are TRBV11-3 and TRBJ2-3; 7 positions agree with TRBD1. Sequenced sample: peripheral blood. The receptor was isolated from a middle-aged man with active or convalescent COVID-19. The CDR3 DNA follows: TGTGCCAGCAGCTTAGACACCACGACAGGGTCGGGGAGGCAGTATTTT. This encodes CASSLDTTTGSGRQYF.